The rows below give T cell receptor beta chains drawn from one sample of a study of radiotherapy plus CTLA-4 blockade in lung cancer. The table came from immunoSEQ multiplex PCR; TCRdb's copy has only in-frame clones and leaves some out. The table shows more than 90,000 clones, with more than 75% occurring only once. This specimen consisted of peripheral blood, obtained from a patient treated with radiotherapy plus ipilimumab. These receptor sequences come from a human donor with non-small cell lung cancer that progressed on radiotherapy plus ipilimumab. Some clones in this sample may be carry-over from other donors' samples. Both conserved end residues are part of each CDR3. The order of the fields is J gene, D gene, clone size, V gene, CDR3 DNA, CDR3 protein. The D gene is left open where the match is weak. Size tells how often a clone was seen (once, few, many) or the class of an expanded clone, and some rows leave it out.

TRBJ1-4 . few TRBV6-5 TGTGCCAGCAGTCTCGGATATGAAAAACTGTTTTTT CASSLGYEKLFF
TRBJ2-1 TRBD2 . TRBV7-3 TGTGCCAGCAGCTTACGAGCGGGGGACTTCTACAATGAGCAGTTCTTC CASSLRAGDFYNEQFF
TRBJ1-2 TRBD1 . TRBV15 TGTGCCATCTCGCACAGGGGGTTGAGATATGGCTACACCTTC CAISHRGLRYGYTF
TRBJ1-1 . once TRBV2 TGTGCCAGCAGAGGGATTTACCCCGGGAACACTGAAGCTTTCTTT CASRGIYPGNTEAFF
TRBJ1-5 . . TRBV10-3 TGTGCCATCAGTGAGGGCGGGGGCAATCAGCCCCAGCATTTT CAISEGGGNQPQHF
TRBJ1-1 . once TRBV23-1 TGCGCCAGCAGTCAGTCGCCGAGGACTGAAGCTTTCTTT CASSQSPRTEAFF
TRBJ2-3 TRBD2 . TRBV5-1 TGCGCCAGCAGCTTAACTAGCGGAACTAGCACAGATACGCAGTATTTT CASSLTSGTSTDTQYF
TRBJ1-2 . . TRBV2 TGTGCCAGCAGTGACGAGAGAGTGGATGGCTACACCTTC CASSDERVDGYTF
TRBJ2-3 . . TRBV6-6 TGTGCCAGCAGCTACCGGTCCGGGGTCAACACAGATACGCAGTATTTT CASSYRSGVNTDTQYF
TRBJ1-5 . . TRBV28 TGTGCCAGCAGTCCGGGTGAGGCGCTGCCCCAGCATTTT CASSPGEALPQHF
TRBJ2-3 TRBD2 . TRBV6-5 TGTGCCAGCAGTACTAGCGGGGATGGCACAGATACGCAGTATTTT CASSTSGDGTDTQYF
TRBJ1-6 . . TRBV2 TGTGCCAGCAGTGAAGCCTTAGGTTCCCTCCACTTT CASSEALGSLHF